This T cell receptor beta chain stems from a study of cytomegalovirus exposure and HLA in healthy donors (dated by TCRdb to the late 2010s). As for the study more broadly: According to an earlier analysis of several hundred of the donors, some 180 million T cells yielded some 120 million unique TCR beta sequences and 250 to 350 Gb of sequence data. Roughly 300 gigabases of sequencing data and tens of millions of unique TCR sequences made up an early release that covered approximately 620 HLA-typed donors. The genetic ancestry cluster associated with self-reported Caucasian donors included around 76% of the 300 to 400 genotyped donors. The aim of the study was to test whether cataloging public T cell receptors could identify signatures of past pathogen exposure. The study profiled the T cell repertoires of around 700 subjects by immunosequencing and related them to cytomegalovirus serostatus. A separate validation cohort of 100 to 150 different subjects was used in addition to the approximately 670-subject first cohort. To predict cytomegalovirus infection status, the study combined high-throughput TCR immunosequencing, statistical association of individual TCRs with disease status, and machine learning. In a later analysis, previously published TCR beta repertoires from several hundred donors were re-analyzed and high-resolution HLA genotyping was added so that TCR occurrence patterns could be studied. The later analysis used no new phenotypic data to find candidate immune exposures, relying instead on TCR beta sequences and their occurrence across donors. In an earlier analysis of around 540 of the donors, high-throughput TCR beta sequencing was used to judge whether each TCR beta V gene segment behaved as functional or pseudogenic. Alongside the repertoire data, information on donor age, sex, ethnicity and CMV serostatus was compiled. In a later genetic analysis, genome-wide SNP genotypes for about 55% of the roughly 700 donors were used, and that subset was treated as a discovery cohort. All discovery cohort repertoires had been generated using a single sequencing platform. Class I and class II HLA loci were covered by the typing at four-digit resolution. Typing coverage varied by locus: roughly 629-640 donors for A, B, C, DRB1 and DQB1; more than 500 for DQA1; 606 for DPA1; fewer than 480 for DPB1. Four to six DR-DQ haplotypes were handled as single units for association and clustering because linkage in the cohort was strong. Among several hundred genotyped donors of the cohort, an average of approximately 240,000 unique TCR beta nucleotide sequences was sequenced per donor, of which about 19% were non-productive. On the study overall, not on this receptor specifically: The authors suggested that the approach could potentially be extended to other disease states and immunological phenotypes. The sequencing pipeline was judged likely to have produced a cluster of highly shared sequence variants as a technical artifact. This cohort had only TCR beta chains sequenced, and the lack of alpha or paired-chain data limited which features could be detected. About 15 rarely observed V segments, including chromosome 9 orphons, were excluded from the earlier analysis of approximately 500 of the donors because counts were too low. Correlated functional status among segregating V segments might reflect linkage disequilibrium, but an unknown experimental factor could not be ruled out. A later analysis reported that several top co-occurrence clusters appeared linked to parvovirus B19, influenza, CMV and Epstein-Barr virus. At a false discovery rate of 0.05, a later analysis linked roughly 17,000 TCR beta sequences to specific HLA alleles. Strong co-occurrence of HLA alleles, especially DR and DQ, made assigning TCR associations to individual alleles difficult. In a later analysis, TCR association rates were found to vary across HLA loci, with the most associated TCRs seen for DRB1 alleles and the fewest for HLA-C alleles. In vitro tests confirmed that a few of the cytomegalovirus-associated TCR beta chains recognize cytomegalovirus antigens. A later analysis found that HLA-associated TCR beta chains were more clonally expanded and had lower generation probabilities than equally common non-associated chains. The classifier was reported to diagnose cytomegalovirus status with high specificity and sensitivity in both the original and validation cohorts. In an earlier analysis of 587 of the donors, most TCR beta V segments were observed in productive rearrangements about 87% or about 30% of the time, broadly matching IMGT annotations. Some IMGT-functional V segments, including TRBV6-2 and TRBV6-3, could not be distinguished by the 87-base-pair reads and were therefore excluded. A further reported finding was that TCR beta sequences accurately predicted the HLA-A and HLA-B alleles for most subjects in the first cohort. In the study, approximately 160 TCR beta chains were listed as associated with cytomegalovirus. For the cohort, immune exposure information was limited to CMV serostatus. Because some donors lacked HLA typing at each locus, the association tests relied only on the typed subset. V-gene and J-gene trimming of TCR beta chains was associated with a missense DCLRE1C variant in a later genetic analysis, and the association was replicated in an independent cohort. Roughly uniform sequencing depth across donors was assumed in presence/absence analyses, although this assumption may not hold. While some public TCRs were present in many individuals, most TCR sequences turned up only very rarely across donors. In a later analysis, most CMV-associated TCR beta chains were found to appear HLA-restricted, with HLA associations seemingly driven largely by CMV exposure. According to a later genetic analysis, donors in an Asian-associated ancestry cluster had fewer N-insertions in productive TCRs than the approximately 610-donor mean.

On this clone itself: Its specific antigen is unknown.

In total, more than 500 healthy bone marrow donors made up the cohort. At the time of sampling, every cohort member was nominally healthy, though immune exposures that went unrecorded were likely present. The donor tested CMV seropositive and was one of the 289 seropositive cohort members. Each donor provided a peripheral blood sample, and peripheral blood mononuclear cells were used for TCR beta sequencing. The Qiagen DNeasy Blood Extraction Kit was used to extract genomic DNA from the blood cell samples. Inclusive of the bounding cysteine and phenylalanine, the CDR3 is 16 residues long. Here the CDR3 DNA is all that survives: 48 bases in frame from base 1. CDR1 and CDR2 are read off the germline V gene as MDHEN and SYDVKM. The V end loses 2 bases and the J end loses 2 bases, and a stretch of 15 bases separates them. The library was obtained by the immunoSEQ multiplex PCR assay. For the multiplex PCR, a mixture combining 60 forward primers for TCR Vbeta segments and 13 reverse primers for TCR Jbeta segments was used. The CDR3 region of rearranged TCR beta genes was amplified from genomic DNA with a multiplex PCR assay. The Illumina HiSeq System was used to sequence the amplified TCR beta libraries as 87-base-pair reads. Concerning the study's data processing: A later analysis counted approximately 74 million unique TCR beta chains across the 650 to 800 repertoires, and 10 million to 12 million of these chains were shared by at least two donors. To remove PCR and sequencing errors, raw reads were error-corrected and collapsed into unique sequences using a nearest-neighbor algorithm that merged closely related sequences. Alignment of CDR3 sequences to IMGT reference sequences was used to assign V, D and J gene segments. For a sequence to be retained, a match of at least six nucleotides was required to both a V gene segment and a J gene segment. Rearrangements were called productive when the CDR3 lacked stop codons and stayed in frame with V and J; all others were non-productive. Following IMGT convention, CDR3 was defined as the stretch from the second conserved V-encoded cysteine up to the conserved J-encoded phenylalanine. Sequences without an unambiguous match to a single V gene segment were excluded from the earlier analysis of several hundred of the donors. An earlier analysis of approximately 590 of the donors classified V segments as functional when productive rearrangements were above 56.7% and as segregating when the standard deviation between donors was above 5%. A statistical classification framework was built to diagnose cytomegalovirus status from the catalog of TCR beta chain sequences. In a later analysis, TCR nucleotide sequences were compared against IMGT/GENE-DB human TR gene sequences so that V and J genes could be assigned. A later analysis assigned CDR3 sequences and most-parsimonious VDJ recombination scenarios with the TCRdist pipeline. A later analysis defined each TCR beta chain by its CDR3 amino acid sequence plus V-gene family, and excluded reads lacking a unique V-gene family. To address suspected cross-contamination and a sequencing artifact, a later analysis removed around 590 highly shared, low-generation-probability nucleotide sequences. For each public chain, a later analysis derived a clonal expansion index from normalized ranks of inferred template counts within each repertoire. In a later analysis, generation probabilities were computed with a VDJ recombination model fitted to out-of-frame rearrangements, and the resulting probabilities were checked against IGoR. A later analysis scored TCR-TCR, TCR-HLA and TCR-CMV co-occurrence with hypergeometric tests, applying a repertoire-size bias correction to TCR pairs. False discovery rates were estimated in a later analysis by permuting HLA or CMV assignments 20 times. In a later analysis, co-occurring TCRs were grouped with DBSCAN, and TCRdist sequence similarity was added when clustering was performed within HLA-allele-positive subsets. For co-occurrence clustering, repertoires with fewer than 30,000 or more than 120,000 public chains were excluded, along with five repertoires with anomalous nucleotide sharing. The clones in this table, taken by TCRdb from immuneACCESS, are in-frame only. Not every clone is retained; where verified, under half of the shortfall comes from an unresolved V gene, and the cause of the rest is unknown. That table furnishes V, J and clone size, whereas the DNA furnished D and trimming. The sample table records about 200,000 clones. The ten largest clones take up about 1.1% of the sample.

The specimen was PBMCs. The V gene is TRBV28 and the J gene is TRBJ1-1; TRBD1 could be the D gene, as 5 bases match. This TCR was recovered from a girl aged 2-15 years in good health and CMV-seropositive. In nucleotides, the sequence is TGTGCCAGCAGTTTAGTCCAGGGCTGGGGAAACACTGAAGCTTTCTTT. This codes for CASSLVQGWGNTEAFF.